The rows below give T cell receptor beta chains drawn from one sample of a study of post-analysis software for immune sequencing data. TCRdb ran MiXCR on the PCR reads and lists one entry per CDR3 protein. The sample consists of a few hundred thousand distinct CDR3 sequences, around 34% of them appearing once. Sequences were obtained from blood. Source of these receptors: a girl under 18 with multiple sclerosis. Each CDR3 is given with its conserved first and last residue. A D gene is named only where the DNA matches it firmly. Rows may omit the clone size; those that give it use once, few, many or a size class.

D	V	size	J	CDR3	DNA
NA	TRBV7-9	NA	TRBJ1-5	CASSLRGYQPQHF	TGTGCCAGCAGCTTACGGGGATATCAGCCCCAGCATTTT
TRBD1	TRBV20-1	few	TRBJ2-1	CSASGTGNYNEQFF	TGCAGTGCTAGTGGGACAGGGAATTACAATGAGCAGTTCTTC
NA	TRBV5-1	few	TRBJ2-1	CASSLSGGRSYNEQFF	TGCGCCAGCAGCTTGAGTGGGGGCAGGTCCTACAATGAGCAGTTCTTC
TRBD2	TRBV19	NA	TRBJ2-1	CASRLASGVGEQFF	TGTGCCAGTAGGCTAGCTAGCGGGGTCGGCGAGCAGTTCTTC
TRBD2	TRBV7-2	NA	TRBJ2-2	CASSRGLAGSGELFF	TGTGCCAGCAGCCGCGGACTAGCGGGTAGCGGGGAGCTGTTTTTT
NA	TRBV25-1	few	TRBJ1-4	CASSDPRDVGEKLFF	TGTGCCAGCAGTGATCCCCGGGACGTAGGTGAAAAACTGTTTTTT
NA	TRBV7-8	NA	TRBJ2-7	CASSSGLLTYEQYF	TGTGCCAGCAGCTCAGGGTTACTTACCTACGAGCAGTACTTC
TRBD1	TRBV3-1	NA	TRBJ2-2	CASSLGGYTGELFF	TGTGCCAGCTCCTTAGGGGGCTACACCGGGGAGCTGTTTTTT
TRBD2	TRBV6-5	NA	TRBJ2-2	CASSRRGGTNTGELFF	TGTGCCAGCAGTCGACGCGGGGGGACTAACACCGGGGAGCTGTTTTTT
TRBD1	TRBV10-3	few	TRBJ2-3	CAISENRQGDTQYF	TGTGCCATCAGTGAGAATAGACAGGGAGATACGCAGTATTTT
NA	TRBV3-1	few	TRBJ1-1	CASSQRGPMNTEAFF	TGTGCCAGCAGCCAACGGGGACCTATGAACACTGAAGCTTTCTTT
TRBD2	TRBV20-1	NA	TRBJ2-1	CSASLAGGPQGETQFF	TGCAGTGCTAGTCTAGCGGGGGGGCCACAGGGTGAGACCCAGTTCTTC
TRBD1	TRBV5-5	few	TRBJ1-2	CASSRDREGDGYTF	TGTGCCAGCAGCCGGGACAGGGAGGGAGATGGCTACACCTTC
NA	TRBV7-8	NA	TRBJ2-3	CASSLALYTDTQYF	TGTGCCAGCAGCTTAGCCTTATACACAGATACGCAGTATTTT
NA	TRBV5-1	many	TRBJ2-5	CASSFPPWETQYF	TGCGCCAGCAGCTTCCCCCCCTGGGAGACCCAGTACTTC
NA	TRBV29-1	NA	TRBJ1-4	CSVGQGNEKRFF	NA
NA	TRBV15	few	TRBJ1-2	CATSRSGSSLYGYTF	TGTGCCACCAGCAGAAGCGGTTCCTCCCTCTATGGCTACACCTTC
TRBD1	TRBV2	NA	TRBJ2-1	CASSAPGQGRPEQFF	TGTGCCAGCAGCGCACCGGGACAGGGGCGTCCTGAGCAGTTCTTC
NA	TRBV29-1	few	TRBJ2-3	CSVGPGPSASTDTQYF	TGCAGCGTGGGACCGGGACCGAGCGCTAGCACAGATACGCAGTATTTT
NA	TRBV5-5	NA	TRBJ1-2	CASSLAIGESTF	TGTGCCAGCAGCTTGGCCATAGGGGAGAGCACCTTC
TRBD2	TRBV7-2	NA	TRBJ2-3	CASSLGWLRGAGGDTQYF	TGTGCCAGCAGCTTGGGTTGGTTGCGGGGGGCCGGGGGAGATACGCAGTATTTT
TRBD2	TRBV5-1	few	TRBJ2-5	CASTLGGAVETQYF	TGCGCCAGCACCCTCGGGGGGGCCGTTGAGACCCAGTACTTC
NA	TRBV7-3	NA	TRBJ1-1	CASRNQVNTEAFF	TGTGCCAGCAGGAATCAGGTGAACACTGAAGCTTTCTTT
TRBD1	TRBV10-2	NA	TRBJ1-5	CASSPGQGVPQHF	TGCGCCAGCAGTCCCGGACAGGGAGTCCCCCAGCATTTT
NA	TRBV20-1	NA	TRBJ2-5	CSAERAGPETQYF	TGCAGTGCCGAGAGGGCGGGACCAGAGACCCAGTACTTC
TRBD1	TRBV3-1	few	TRBJ2-2	CASSTTGGNTGELFF	TGTGCCAGCAGTACGACAGGGGGGAACACCGGGGAGCTGTTTTTT
NA	TRBV7-6	NA	TRBJ2-2	CASSPISGELFF	TGTGCCAGCAGCCCAATATCCGGGGAGCTGTTTTTT
TRBD1	TRBV7-2	NA	TRBJ2-7	CASSFGQGFAEQYF	TGTGCCAGCAGCTTCGGACAGGGGTTTGCCGAGCAGTACTTC
TRBD2	TRBV3-1	NA	TRBJ2-7	CASSQDQALAGGPINEQYF	TGTGCCAGCAGCCAAGATCAAGCTTTAGCGGGGGGGCCCATCAATGAGCAGTACTTC
NA	TRBV20-1	NA	TRBJ2-3	CSATWENTQYF	TGCAGTGCTACCTGGGAAAATACGCAGTATTTT
NA	TRBV4-1	NA	TRBJ1-2	CASSQDGAARANYGYTF	TGCGCCAGCAGCCAAGATGGGGCGGCGAGAGCTAACTATGGCTACACCTTC
NA	TRBV2	few	TRBJ2-5	CASSEAYFPRETQYF	TGTGCCAGCAGTGAAGCGTACTTCCCCAGAGAGACCCAGTACTTC
TRBD2	TRBV6-5	NA	TRBJ2-2	CASSYLGTRGTGELFF	TGTGCCAGCAGTTACTTGGGGACTAGAGGCACCGGGGAGCTGTTTTTT
NA	TRBV29-1	many	TRBJ1-2	CSVAVARGYTF	TGCAGCGTTGCGGTGGCGCGTGGCTACACCTTC
NA	TRBV10-2	NA	TRBJ2-7	CASSDRDFRYEQYF	TGCGCCAGCAGTGACAGGGACTTTCGATACGAGCAGTACTTC
NA	TRBV27	few	TRBJ1-2	CASSLSRGFGYGYTF	TGTGCCAGCAGTTTATCCCGGGGGTTTGGTTATGGCTACACCTTC
NA	TRBV2	NA	TRBJ1-2	CASRGRTNYGYTF	TGTGCCAGCAGGGGCCGCACTAACTATGGCTACACCTTC
NA	TRBV6-1	NA	TRBJ1-4	CASSPRQRSATNEKLFF	TGTGCCAGCAGTCCCCGACAGAGGTCTGCAACTAATGAAAAACTGTTTTTT
NA	TRBV11-2	few	TRBJ2-1	CASSGSGLSYNEQFF	TGTGCCAGCAGCGGTAGCGGACTCTCCTACAATGAGCAGTTCTTC
NA	TRBV29-1	NA	TRBJ2-5	CSARWGGLNDEQYF	TGCAGTGCGCGGTGGGGGGGCCTCAACGATGAGCAGTACTTC
TRBD1	TRBV20-1	NA	TRBJ1-2	CSAPLLTGFGGYTF	TGCAGTGCCCCGCTCCTGACAGGGTTCGGCGGCTACACCTTC
NA	TRBV14	NA	TRBJ1-6	CASSQEVGNSYNSPLHF	TGTGCCAGCAGCCAAGAAGTTGGGAACTCCTATAATTCACCCCTCCACTTT
TRBD2	TRBV5-1	few	TRBJ2-1	CASSQEAGTSRRGYNEQFF	TGCGCCAGCAGCCAGGAGGCCGGGACTAGTCGTCGGGGGTACAATGAGCAGTTCTTC
NA	TRBV27	many	TRBJ1-6	CASSLSALTASHSPLHF	TGTGCCAGCAGTTTATCGGCGCTGACAGCGTCTCATTCACCCCTCCACTTT
NA	TRBV27	NA	TRBJ2-5	CASSTRQTNWYQETQYF	TGTGCCAGCAGTACCCGACAGACCAATTGGTACCAAGAGACCCAGTACTTC
NA	TRBV4-2	few	TRBJ1-1	CASSQEVGGSNTEAFF	TGTGCCAGCAGCCAAGAGGTCGGAGGCAGTAACACTGAAGCTTTCTTT